These 28 T cell receptor beta chains originate from one sample sequenced in a study of CD8 T cells in ankylosing spondylitis. From the 5' RACE reads, TCRdb called clonotypes with MiXCR, one entry per CDR3 protein. This table holds some 300,000 distinct CDR3 sequences, about a fifth found once. The sequenced material came from blood, either unsorted or a sorted T cell fraction (not recorded which). The receptors here all came from a female donor with ankylosing spondylitis or in good health (not recorded which).

The genes are TRBV20-1 and TRBJ2-5; D gene ambiguous. This CDR3 spans 11 amino acids. Per germline, CDR1 DFQATT and CDR2 SNEGSKA (reference sequence). V was pared by 3 bases and J by 3 bases, with 5 bases between. This CDR3 is CSARTEETQYF. CDR3 DNA: TGCAGTGCTAGGACGGAAGAGACCCAGTACTTC.

J is TRBJ1-1 and V is TRBV5-1; D is unresolved. Trimming pared 2 bases from V and 0 bases from J, leaving 14 bases between. This CDR3 is built from 16 residues. Germline CDR1 is SGHRS and CDR2 is YFSETQ. CDR3: CASSFGSGTMNTEAFF. CDR3 in DNA: TGCGCCAGCAGCTTCGGCAGCGGAACTATGAACACTGAAGCTTTCTTT.

J is TRBJ2-3 and V is TRBV24-1; no clear D gene. The V end was cut by 2 bases, the J end by 4 bases, with 6 bases between. CDR1 and CDR2 from the germline V gene are KGHDR and SFDVKD. This CDR3 is built from 13 residues. CDR3 sequence reads: CATSDSLADTQYF. The CDR3 DNA sequence: TGTGCCACCAGTGATTCATTAGCAGATACGCAGTATTTT.

The chain uses TRBV5-1 and TRBJ2-3, with a possible D match to TRBD2 (5 bases). CDR3 size: 17 residues. V lost 0 bases to trimming and J lost 2 bases, with 16 bases between them. Germline CDR1 SGHRS, CDR2 YFSETQ. CDR3 protein: CASSLASASSFTDTQYF. In DNA form, the CDR3 reads TGCGCCAGCAGCTTGGCCTCGGCTAGCAGCTTCACAGATACGCAGTATTTT.

This clonotype was picked up one time. V usage is TRBV30 and J usage is TRBJ1-3; D gene uncertain. The ends were cut back, 4 bases at V and 7 bases at J, with 8 bases in the middle. The CDR3 totals 11 residues. Looked up from germline, CDR1 is GTSNPN and CDR2 is SVGIG (reference sequence). The CDR3 spells CAWIDANTIYF. The CDR3 region has the DNA TGTGCCTGGATCGATGCGAACACCATATATTTT.

The chain combines TRBV9 with TRBJ2-7; 11 bases line up with TRBD2. V lost 3 bases and J lost 5; bases outside the gene matches: 10. The CDR3 loop spans 16 amino acids. Per the germline V gene, CDR1 is SGDLS and CDR2 is YYNGEE. This CDR3 reads CASSALSGRGSDEQYF. CDR3 nucleotide sequence: TGTGCCAGCAGCGCCCTTAGCGGGAGGGGGTCGGACGAGCAGTACTTC.

This clonotype was recorded a few times. The gene calls are TRBV12-3 or TRBV12-4 and TRBJ1-2, with no clear D. CDR3 length: 13 amino acids. With 7 bases removed from V and 4 bases from J, the gap between germline ends came to 13 bases. CDR3 DNA: TGTGCCAGCACCCTCGCCAGCACCTATGGCTACACCTTC. Translating gives CASTLASTYGYTF.

This clonotype showed up many times. The chain recombines TRBV5-1 with TRBJ1-2, with D hard to call. Germline V gene lookup returns CDR1 SGHRS and CDR2 YFSETQ. The CDR3 totals 16 residues. The V gene lost 4 bases and the J gene lost 4 bases, with 20 bases spanning the gap. CDR3 sequence: CASSPHGRGQFYGYTF. The CDR3 region has the DNA TGCGCCAGCAGCCCGCATGGACGAGGGCAGTTCTATGGCTACACCTTC.

The count of this clonotype is one. The rearrangement uses TRBV24-1 and TRBJ2-2, with a possible D match to TRBD1 (5 bases). The CDR3 consists of 15 residues. V lost 1 base, J lost 1 base, and 6 bases lay in between. The germline gives CDR1 KGHDR, CDR2 SFDVKD. CDR3 residues: CATSDLRGNTGELFF. The CDR3 DNA follows: TGTGCCACCAGTGATTTAAGGGGGAACACCGGGGAGCTGTTTTTT.

V is TRBV7-9 and J is TRBJ2-7; the match to TRBD2 covers 9 bases. The CDR3 has 14 amino acids. CDR1 and CDR2 (germline): SEHNR, FQNEAQ (reference sequence). J was trimmed by 7 bases and V by 4 bases; bases with no gene match: 8. The CDR3, as DNA: TGTGCCAGCAGCTCGGGACTAGCCCTATCGGAGCAGTACTTC. Encoded protein: CASSSGLALSEQYF.

The chain links TRBV20-1 to TRBJ1-5; D not certain. The V end lost 0 bases, the J end lost 6 bases, and 12 bases lay between the germline ends. The CDR3 runs to 14 residues. Germline CDR1 DFQATT, CDR2 SNEGSKA (reference sequence). The CDR3 protein is CSARDNQTPQPQHF. The CDR3 DNA reads TGCAGTGCTAGAGATAACCAGACCCCTCAGCCCCAGCATTTT.

The chain employs TRBV3-1 and TRBJ2-5, with D perhaps TRBD2 (5 bases). The CDR3 loop spans 14 amino acids. Germline V gives CDR1 LGHDT, CDR2 YNNKEL (reference sequence). Trimming removed 0 bases at V and 5 bases at J, with 10 bases between. The CDR3 region is CASSQDRASETQYF. CDR3 nucleotide sequence: TGTGCCAGCAGCCAAGATCGGGCTAGCGAGACCCAGTACTTC.

The sample holds a few counts of this clonotype. The chain couples TRBV29-1 to TRBJ2-3; D is possibly TRBD1 or TRBD2 (5 bases each). V was shortened by 6 bases and J by 1 base, with 14 bases between the two germline ends. Per germline, CDR1 SQVTM and CDR2 ANQGSEA. The CDR3 sequence is 14 residues long. The chain's CDR3 is CSVKGPQGTDTQYF. CDR3 coding DNA: TGCAGCGTCAAGGGACCCCAGGGCACAGATACGCAGTATTTT.

The chain combines TRBV28 with TRBJ1-2, with a weak D call TRBD1 (6 bases). Looked up from germline, CDR1 is MDHEN and CDR2 is SYDVKM. The CDR3 sequence is 13 residues long. With 5 bases removed from V and 7 bases from J, the gap between germline ends came to 14 bases. The CDR3 loop is CASSPRQVSGYTF. Here the CDR3 DNA reads TGTGCCAGCAGTCCAAGACAGGTATCTGGCTACACCTTC.

This clonotype was observed a few times. V is TRBV6-5 and J is TRBJ1-2, with D uncertain. The CDR3 runs to 14 residues. Trimming took off 2 bases at V and 3 bases at J, with 10 bases between the two ends. Germline V lookup: CDR1 MNHEY, CDR2 SVGAGI. Written as DNA, the CDR3 is TGTGCCAGCAGTTACGGTCGGTTTGACTATGGCTACACCTTC. Its protein product is CASSYGRFDYGYTF.

This chain's CDR3 is CASSSQAGEQFF. The CDR3 region has the DNA TGTGCCAGCAGTTCACAAGCCGGTGAGCAGTTCTTC. The chain recombines TRBV6-2 or TRBV6-3 with TRBJ2-1; D gene uncertain. Germline V gene data show CDR1 as MNHEY and CDR2 as SVGEGT. The CDR3 totals 12 residues. V was trimmed by 4 bases and J by 9 bases, leaving 10 bases between them.

This clonotype was counted ten times or more. V usage is TRBV7-6 and J usage is TRBJ2-1; 11 nucleotides align to TRBD2. Germline CDR1 reads SGHVS; CDR2 reads FNYEAQ. This CDR3 contains 13 residues. With 3 bases clipped from V and 12 bases from J, the junction kept 4 bases outside the gene matches. This chain's CDR3 is CASSLTTSGGQFF. CDR3 DNA sequence: TGTGCCAGCAGCTTGACTACTAGCGGGGGGCAGTTCTTC.

The chain couples TRBV5-6 to TRBJ2-5; possible D gene TRBD2, 7 bases. The V gene lost 0 bases and the J gene lost 5 bases, with 17 bases spanning the gap. The CDR3 spans 16 residues. CDR1 and CDR2 from the germline V gene are SGHDT and YYEEEE. In DNA form, the CDR3 reads TGTGCCAGCAGCTTGGATATAGGGGGGGATTGGGAGACCCAGTACTTC. This sequence encodes CASSLDIGGDWETQYF.

This clonotype was found many times. The chain has TRBV6-5 and TRBJ2-1; D may be TRBD2 (6 bases). The germline V and J ends were trimmed by 2 bases and 9 bases, with 11 bases remaining between them. Looked up from germline, CDR1 is MNHEY and CDR2 is SVGAGI. This CDR3 is 13 amino acids long. CDR3 in DNA: TGTGCCAGCAGTTACCCGACTAGGAGTGAGCAGTTCTTC. It is translated as CASSYPTRSEQFF.

The chain links TRBV7-2 to TRBJ1-5, with D maybe TRBD1 (5 bases). Per germline, CDR1 SGHTA and CDR2 FQGNSA. V lost 6 bases, J lost 2 bases, and 11 bases lay in between. This CDR3 has 14 amino acids. This CDR3 is CASSFRVGNQPQHF. The CDR3, as DNA: TGTGCCAGCAGTTTCAGGGTGGGCAATCAGCCCCAGCATTTT.

This clonotype was observed a handful of times. The chain links TRBV12-3 or TRBV12-4 to TRBJ2-1, with D possibly matching TRBD1 (6 bases). CDR3 length equals 15 residues. Trimming took off 5 bases at V and 9 bases at J, with 20 bases between the two ends. The CDR3 reads CASSPVEGVGGEQFF. The CDR3 nucleotides read TGTGCCAGCAGTCCAGTTGAGGGAGTAGGGGGTGAGCAGTTCTTC.

By share, this clonotype ranks as medium-sized. The chain recombines TRBV7-6 with TRBJ2-1; 10 bases fit TRBD2. With V trimmed by 5 bases and J by 8 bases, 9 bases remained unmatched. The CDR3 is 15 residues long. CDR1 and CDR2 (germline): SGHVS, FNYEAQ. The CDR3 reads CASSHGLAGADEQFF. The CDR3 DNA sequence: TGTGCCAGCAGCCACGGTCTAGCGGGAGCGGATGAGCAGTTCTTC.

The chain couples TRBV20-1 to TRBJ2-7; weak D call: TRBD2 (6 bases). The CDR3 spans 13 residues. Germline CDR1 and CDR2: DFQATT and SNEGSKA (reference sequence). V lost 3 bases, J lost 3 bases, and 12 bases lay in between. This CDR3 reads CSARGSGGYEQYF. CDR3 DNA sequence: TGCAGTGCTAGGGGTAGCGGAGGCTACGAGCAGTACTTC.

In this sample, this clonotype turned up a few times. This chain uses TRBV7-9 with TRBJ2-1, with D possibly being TRBD1 or TRBD2 (5 bases each). The CDR3 is 13 amino acids. Trimming took 2 bases from V and 8 from J, leaving 10 bases between them. Per the germline V gene, CDR1 is SEHNR and CDR2 is FQNEAQ (reference sequence). CDR3 sequence reads: CASSLRGEDEQFF. The CDR3 nucleotides read TGTGCCAGCAGCTTAAGGGGAGAAGATGAGCAGTTCTTC.

The chain recombines TRBV28 with TRBJ2-7, with D possibly matching TRBD1 (5 bases). V was pared by 6 bases and J by 3 bases, with 12 bases between. CDR3 size: 13 residues. Germline lookup yields CDR1 MDHEN and CDR2 SYDVKM. CDR3 DNA: TGTGCCAGCAGAATGACAGCCAACTACGAGCAGTACTTC. This sequence encodes CASRMTANYEQYF. The full variable domain, rest sourced from reference TRBV28 and TRBJ2-7, is DVKVTQSSRYLVKRTGEKVFLECVQDMDHENMFWYRQDPGLGLRLIYFSYDVKMKEKGDIPEGYSVSREKKERFSLILESASTNQTSMYLCASRMTANYEQYFGPGTRLTVT.

In its sample, this clonotype was seen a few times. This chain uses TRBV29-1 with TRBJ2-1, with 13 bases fitting TRBD2. After removal of 6 bases from V and 5 bases from J, the junction contained 22 bases not matched to a gene. Per germline, CDR1 SQVTM and CDR2 ANQGSEA. This CDR3 region has 20 residues. For the CDR3, the DNA is TGCAGCGTCTCAGCGAGGACAGGGGTACTAGCGGGAGGGCTCGACAATGAGCAGTTCTTC. As protein: CSVSARTGVLAGGLDNEQFF.

A note on this clonotype: Given a much more abundant clone one base away, this may be a read error. V is TRBV29-1 and J is TRBJ2-1; weak D call: TRBD1 (6 bases). The J call is uncertain, as TRBJ2-7 better fits the DNA end. This CDR3 has 13 amino acids. Germline-derived CDR1 and CDR2 are SQVTM and ANQGSEA. The CDR3: CSVPWGLYNEQYF. The CDR3 nucleotides read TGCAGCGTCCCCTGGGGGCTCTACAATGAGCAGTACTTC.

The chain employs TRBV5-1 and TRBJ2-1; D is perhaps TRBD2 (7 bases). Between the trimmed V and J ends, which lost 0 bases and 4 bases, there was a span of 17 bases. The CDR3 loop spans 17 amino acids. Germline V gene lookup returns CDR1 SGHRS and CDR2 YFSETQ. CDR3 in DNA: TGCGCCAGCAGCTTGGTGGCGGGAGAAGGGGGTTACAATGAGCAGTTCTTC. This sequence encodes CASSLVAGEGGYNEQFF.